This TCR beta chain appears in the sequencing data of a study of T cell responses to AZD1222 COVID-19 vaccine. The CDR3 length is 13 residues. Germline V CDR1 and CDR2: SGHRS, YFSETQ. V was cut by 4 bases and J by 4 bases, with 11 bases left in between. Clones were sequenced by immunoSEQ multiplex PCR, and TCRdb holds only the in-frame ones, with some missing. The sample yields around 190,000 clones, 88% seen once. This clonotype was sampled from an adult who received the AZD1222 COVID-19 vaccine. The rearrangement links TRBV5-1 to TRBJ1-2; no reliable D call. The sequenced sample was peripheral blood, obtained 28 days after the second AZD1222 dose. This CDR3 is CASSEDGSYGYTF. In nucleotides, the CDR3 is TGCGCCAGCAGCGAAGACGGGTCCTATGGCTACACCTTC. Looking up the rest from reference TRBV5-1 and TRBJ1-2 gives the full variable domain: KAGVTQTPRYLIKTRGQQVTLSCSPISGHRSVSWYQQTPGQGLQFLFEYFSETQRNKGNFPGRFSGRQFSNSRSEMNVSTLELGDSALYLCASSEDGSYGYTFGSGTRLTVV.